Following are 29 T cell receptor beta chains from one sample sequenced in a study of T cells after yellow fever vaccination. TCRdb recomputed calls from the 5' RACE reads with MiXCR, one row per CDR3 protein. The data show hundreds of thousands of distinct CDR3 sequences, roughly 3.5% seen once. The specimen was PBMCs, collected on the day of the yellow fever booster vaccination. The origin of the receptors is a man aged 18 to 30 who received the YFV17D yellow fever vaccine.

This clonotype was seen a few times. J is TRBJ2-5 and V is TRBV5-5; 9 bases match TRBD1. The ends lost 5 bases at V and 1 base at J; junction bases unmatched: 6. CDR1 SGHKS and CDR2 YYEKEE come from the germline V gene (reference sequence). This CDR3 contains 15 residues. CDR3 sequence reads: CASRPQGAIQETQYF. CDR3 sequence (DNA): TGTGCCAGCAGACCACAGGGGGCGATCCAAGAGACCCAGTACTTC.

The V and J genes are TRBV19 and TRBJ2-5, with D perhaps TRBD2 (6 bases). The CDR3 extends over 13 amino acids. Germline V lookup: CDR1 LNHDA, CDR2 SQIVND (reference sequence). Deletions cut 6 bases from V and 5 bases from J, with 13 bases between. CDR3 region: CASSGTEWETQYF. The CDR3 nucleotides read TGTGCCAGTAGCGGGACTGAGTGGGAGACCCAGTACTTC.

This clonotype was counted a few times. The chain couples TRBV7-6 to TRBJ2-3; TRBD2 aligns across 10 bases. J gave up 3 bases and V 5 bases, and 14 bases lay outside the gene matches. The CDR3 consists of 18 residues. Germline lookup yields CDR1 SGHVS and CDR2 FNYEAQ. The chain's CDR3 is CASSPNLAGARYTDTQYF. In DNA form, the CDR3 reads TGTGCCAGCAGCCCCAATCTAGCGGGGGCCCGCTATACAGATACGCAGTATTTT.

This clonotype has a count of ten or more. The chain has TRBV11-2 and TRBJ1-2; D not certain. The CDR3 loop spans 13 amino acids. From germline, CDR1 is SGHAT and CDR2 FQNNGV. Trimming stripped 2 bases from V and 4 bases from J, with 8 bases between. The CDR3 nucleotides read TGTGCCAGCAGCTTAACAGAAACCTATGGCTACACCTTC. Protein product: CASSLTETYGYTF.

This clonotype was seen many times. This CDR3 is CASSPPPGGKETQYF. The CDR3 DNA sequence: TGTGCCAGCTCACCCCCTCCGGGGGGGAAAGAGACCCAGTACTTC. This chain connects TRBV18 to TRBJ2-5; 8 positions agree with TRBD2. Germline V lookup: CDR1 KGHSH, CDR2 LQKENI. The CDR3 totals 15 residues. V shed 3 bases, J shed 3 bases, and the junction held 6 bases outside the gene matches.

This clonotype was found many times. The chain links TRBV7-3 to TRBJ2-5; a possible D gene is TRBD2 (6 bases). Trimming pared 5 bases from V and 7 bases from J, leaving 14 bases between. Germline CDR1 SGHTA, CDR2 FQGTGA. There are 13 residues in the CDR3. The CDR3, as DNA: TGTGCCAGCAGCGCGGGGACCCAGGGGACCCAGTACTTC. Amino acids: CASSAGTQGTQYF.

The chain joins TRBV12-3 or TRBV12-4 to TRBJ2-5, with TRBD1 as a possible D gene (5 bases). V dropped 2 bases and J dropped 5 bases, with 12 bases sitting between them. The CDR3 sequence is 14 residues long. CDR3 bases: TGTGCCAGCAGTTTACCTCCAGGGTTGGAGACCCAGTACTTC. Amino acids: CASSLPPGLETQYF.

This clonotype has ten or more counts. The chain links TRBV12-3 or TRBV12-4 to TRBJ1-6; TRBD1 aligns across 8 bases. V lost 6 bases to trimming and J lost 7 bases; unmatched junction nucleotides: 5. The CDR3 length is 14 residues. Here the CDR3 reads CASRPTGGNSPLHF. CDR3 bases: TGTGCCAGCAGACCCACAGGGGGGAATTCACCCCTCCACTTT.

The DNA of the CDR3 is TGCGCCAGCAGCTTAGGCAGCACCTACGAGCAGTACGTC. Protein product: CASSLGSTYEQYV. This chain links TRBV5-1 with TRBJ2-7; no clear D gene. Germline V CDR1 and CDR2: SGHRS, YFSETQ. V lost 2 bases to trimming and J lost 2 bases, with 8 bases between them. This CDR3 spans 13 amino acids.

The rearrangement uses TRBV7-9 and TRBJ2-1; TRBD2 matches at 13 bases. CDR1 is SEHNR and CDR2 is FQNEAQ in the germline V gene (reference sequence). The V segment lost 0 bases and the J segment 7 bases; nucleotides outside the gene matches: 9. The CDR3 has 18 residues. The CDR3 DNA follows: TGTGCCAGCAGCTTAGCCCCCAGACTAGCGGGGGGTTGGAATGAGCAGTTCTTC. Encoded protein: CASSLAPRLAGGWNEQFF.

This clonotype was detected only a few times. This chain connects TRBV5-4 to TRBJ1-2; 12 bases agree with TRBD1. Germline V CDR1 and CDR2: SGHNT, YYREEE (reference sequence). With 2 bases clipped from V and 8 bases from J, the junction kept 7 bases outside the gene matches. This CDR3 has 15 residues. The CDR3 is CASSLPGTGGRGYTF. For the CDR3, the DNA is TGTGCCAGCAGCTTACCCGGGACAGGGGGCAGGGGCTACACCTTC.

The genes are TRBV7-2 and TRBJ2-7; the match to TRBD1 covers 7 bases. The length of the CDR3 is 15 residues. CDR1 is SGHTA and CDR2 is FQGNSA in the germline V gene. The trim removed 4 bases at V and 3 bases at J, leaving 9 bases unmatched. CDR3 DNA sequence: TGTGCCAGCAGCTCCCCCCCGTGGGACAGCTACGAGCAGTACGTC. The encoded protein is CASSSPPWDSYEQYV.

This clonotype was counted ten times or more. V is TRBV5-1 and J is TRBJ1-1; weak D call: TRBD1 (5 bases). Germline V gives CDR1 SGHRS, CDR2 YFSETQ. Trimming stripped 0 bases from V and 3 bases from J, with 12 bases between. The CDR3 sequence is 15 residues long. CDR3 in amino acids: CASSLGSVGDTEAFF. CDR3 in DNA: TGCGCCAGCAGCTTGGGATCGGTGGGGGACACTGAAGCTTTCTTT.

The table lists this clonotype with many counts. This chain joins TRBV12-3 or TRBV12-4 and TRBJ2-1, with 7 bases identical to TRBD2. With 5 bases clipped from V and 3 bases from J, the junction kept 7 bases outside the gene matches. The CDR3 is 15 amino acids. In DNA, the CDR3 is TGTGCCAGCAGTCCGCGGGGGAACTTCTACAATGAGCAGTTCTTC. Translation: CASSPRGNFYNEQFF.

The rearrangement links TRBV7-6 to TRBJ2-1; TRBD1 matches at 10 bases. Trimming cost V 4 bases and J 8 bases; bases outside gene matches: 11. Germline-derived CDR1 and CDR2 are SGHVS and FNYEAQ. The CDR3 runs 16 residues. Here the CDR3 reads CASSSSLGQGTDEQFF. The CDR3 DNA is TGTGCCAGCAGCTCTTCCCTGGGACAGGGGACCGATGAGCAGTTCTTC.

The sample holds a few counts of this clonotype. The chain combines TRBV29-1 with TRBJ2-1; D assignment may be TRBD1 or TRBD2 (5 bases each). Per the germline V gene, CDR1 is SQVTM and CDR2 is ANQGSEA. Trimming removed 4 bases from V and 9 bases from J, with 7 bases in between. The CDR3 has 10 amino acids. The CDR3 here is CSVAGPEQFF. CDR3 DNA sequence: TGCAGCGTTGCGGGGCCTGAGCAGTTCTTC.

This clonotype was seen repeatedly, ten times or more. This chain connects TRBV28 to TRBJ1-1; possible D gene TRBD1, 5 bases. This CDR3 spans 13 amino acids. Per germline, CDR1 MDHEN and CDR2 SYDVKM. Deletions cut 2 bases from V and 3 bases from J, with 7 bases between. In DNA, the CDR3 is TGTGCCAGCAGTTTAGACAGATACACTGAAGCTTTCTTT. It specifies CASSLDRYTEAFF.

The CDR3 coding sequence is TGTGCCACCGGTAGCTCCTATAATTCACCCCTCCACTTT. This sequence encodes CATGSSYNSPLHF. This chain connects TRBV7-2 to TRBJ1-6; no firm D call. The V gene's germline CDR1 is SGHTA and CDR2 FQGNSA. The V end was cut by 10 bases, the J end by 0 bases, with 7 bases between. The CDR3 covers 13 residues.

This clonotype was observed at least ten times. This rearrangement joins TRBV7-6 to TRBJ2-7, with 7 bases identical to TRBD2. J was trimmed by 1 base and V by 7 bases; bases with no gene match: 10. CDR1 SGHVS and CDR2 FNYEAQ come from the germline V gene. The CDR3 loop spans 15 amino acids. CDR3 sequence reads: CASTRQQGGSYEQYF. The CDR3 DNA follows: TGTGCCAGCACCCGCCAGCAGGGAGGGTCCTACGAGCAGTACTTC.

This clonotype was picked up many times. The chain recombines TRBV6-5 with TRBJ2-1; D might be TRBD1 (6 bases). The CDR3 has 15 amino acids. The germline gives CDR1 MNHEY, CDR2 SVGAGI. With 2 bases removed from V and 0 bases from J, the gap between germline ends came to 8 bases. DNA of the CDR3: TGTGCCAGCAGTTACGGCAGGGGCTCCTACAATGAGCAGTTCTTC. It is translated as CASSYGRGSYNEQFF.

This clonotype was recorded a few times. The chain employs TRBV3-1 and TRBJ1-6; TRBD1 might be the D (5 bases). Germline loops: CDR1 LGHDT, CDR2 YNNKEL (reference sequence). V was cut by 6 bases and J by 8 bases, with 17 bases left in between. This CDR3 region has 15 residues. CDR3 bases: TGTGCCAGCAGTATAGCCGGGACCCTTGATTCACCCCTCCACTTT. This gives the protein CASSIAGTLDSPLHF.

The sample holds many counts of this clonotype. One end of the junction is discordant with germline, which a read error may explain. The chain employs TRBV7-2 and TRBJ2-4; TRBD2 matches 7 bases. The CDR3 consists of 13 residues. Germline values: CDR1 SGHTA, CDR2 FQGNSA. CDR3 sequence (DNA): TGTGCCAGCAGCTTAGTGGCGGGGGATAGGTCGCACTTC. It is translated as CASSLVAGDRSHF.

This clonotype was seen more than once but under ten times. CDR3 amino acids: CASSVERGDSYEQYF. CDR3 nucleotides: TGTGCCAGCAGCGTCGAGCGGGGGGACTCCTACGAGCAGTACTTC. The J gene is TRBJ2-7, the V gene TRBV7-8, with 9 positions matching TRBD2. The CDR3 is 15 amino acids. V shed 5 bases, J shed 0 bases, and the junction held 5 bases outside the gene matches. Germline CDR1 and CDR2: SGHVS and FQNEAQ.

The table lists this clonotype with many counts. The rearrangement links TRBV19 to TRBJ1-6; TRBD1 is a possible D gene (5 bases). The CDR3 is made up of 16 amino acids. Trimming pared 10 bases from V and 8 bases from J, leaving 24 bases between. Germline CDR1 LNHDA, CDR2 SQIVND (reference sequence). This CDR3 is CANGGVAPGRDSPLHF. The CDR3 DNA reads as TGTGCCAACGGGGGGGTGGCGCCTGGACGTGATTCACCCCTCCACTTT.

This clonotype was counted at least ten times. This chain uses TRBV6-5 with TRBJ2-7; 9 bases fit TRBD1. The germline V gene encodes CDR1 MNHEY and CDR2 SVGAGI. This CDR3 spans 16 amino acids. Losses at the gene ends were 1 base for V and 0 bases for J; bases not matched to a gene: 4. The chain's CDR3 is CASSYFGTGISYEQYF. The CDR3 DNA reads as TGTGCCAGCAGTTACTTCGGGACAGGGATCTCCTACGAGCAGTACTTC.

This chain joins TRBV2 and TRBJ2-7; possible D gene TRBD2, 5 bases. The CDR3 runs 13 residues. Trimming shortened V by 8 bases and J by 0 bases, and 11 bases separated the two germline ends. Per germline, CDR1 SNHLY and CDR2 FYNNEI. CDR3 residues: CASRDFSSYEQYF. CDR3 in DNA: TGTGCCAGCCGGGATTTTAGCTCCTACGAGCAGTACTTC.

This clonotype has a count of ten or more. The genes are TRBV24-1 and TRBJ1-4, with 9 bases that match TRBD1. V was pared by 3 bases and J by 7 bases, with 5 bases of the junction left unmatched. Germline V CDR1 and CDR2: KGHDR, SFDVKD. CDR3 length: 15 amino acids. The CDR3 DNA reads as TGTGCCACCAGTGATAACAGGGGGCGCGTTGAAAAACTGTTTTTT. Translating it yields CATSDNRGRVEKLFF.

The sample holds many counts of this clonotype. V is TRBV10-3 and J is TRBJ2-7, with D maybe TRBD1 (5 bases). V lost 7 bases and J lost 0, with 10 bases in between. The CDR3 length is 13 residues. Germline lookup yields CDR1 ENHRY and CDR2 SYGVKD. The CDR3 loop is CAIMGRDSYEQYF. For the CDR3, the DNA is TGTGCCATCATGGGCAGGGACTCCTACGAGCAGTACTTC.

This clonotype appeared a few times. V usage is TRBV12-3 or TRBV12-4 and J usage is TRBJ1-5; D is undetermined. V lost 2 bases and J lost 6, with 11 bases in between. The CDR3 is 14 residues long. DNA of the CDR3: TGTGCCAGCAGTTTAATCCTCACCGGTCAGCCCCAGCATTTT. Its protein product is CASSLILTGQPQHF.